These 2 T cell receptor beta chains originate from one sample sequenced in a study of Graves' ophthalmopathy and Graves' hyperthyroidism. The study amplified TCR beta CDR3 regions using RNA transcripts. RT-PCR was first run with HTBI primers, then multiplex PCR in a second round. TCRdb independently ran MiXCR on the multiplex PCR reads; one entry per CDR3 protein. The sample includes 580,000 or so distinct CDR3 sequences, about 35% seen only once; the top ten take about 4.1%. Sequenced sample: peripheral blood or thyroid tissue (not recorded which). The source of these receptors is an adult man with Graves' hyperthyroidism.

Comment on this clonotype: At one boundary the junction diverges from the germline segment, which might be a read error. The genes are TRBV25-1 and TRBJ1-1; D is unclear. Germline V CDR1 and CDR2: MGHDK, SYGVNS. The CDR3 is 14 amino acids. CDR3: CTSRSDLITAEAFF. The CDR3 nucleotides read TGTACCAGCAGATCCGACCTGATTACCGCTGAAGCTTTCTTT.

The chain couples TRBV5-1 to TRBJ2-7; 14 bases agree with TRBD2. The J call may be mistaken, given a closer DNA end match to TRBJ2-1. The CDR3 is 20 residues long. In germline, CDR1 is SGHRS, CDR2 YFSETQ. This CDR3 reads CASSSIKGLAGESSYNEQFF. In DNA form, the CDR3 reads TGCGCCAGCAGCTCGATTAAGGGACTAGCGGGAGAGAGTTCCTACAATGAGCAGTTCTTC.